These 6 T cell receptor beta chains share one sample of origin, sequenced in a study of cytomegalovirus exposure and HLA in healthy donors. It was with 60 Vbeta and 13 Jbeta primers that the PCR ran. The data were produced by immunoSEQ multiplex PCR, yet TCRdb's version contains in-frame clones alone and is incomplete. The sample has around 200,000 clones; approximately 80% are singletons. What was sequenced was PBMCs. These receptors were collected from a woman aged 45-65 years in good health and CMV-seropositive.

This clone was observed a handful of times. The chain has TRBV14 and TRBJ1-3; 8 bases are shared with TRBD1. CDR3 length: 14 residues. Trimming cost V 4 bases and J 9 bases; bases outside gene matches: 8. Germline CDR1 is SGHDN and CDR2 is FVKESK. The CDR3 DNA reads as TGTGCCAGCAGCCCCCGGACAGGGAAGAGCACCATATATTTT. Translation gives CASSPRTGKSTIYF.

The V call is TRBV28, the J call TRBJ2-7, with 7 bases lining up with TRBD2. V lost 7 bases to trimming and J lost 7 bases; unmatched junction nucleotides: 13. This CDR3 contains 14 residues. Germline CDR1 is MDHEN and CDR2 is SYDVKM. For the CDR3, the DNA is TGTGCCAGCACGGCGGGGACTACTCTACGGGAGCAGTACTTC. This codes for CASTAGTTLREQYF.

V usage is TRBV10-1 and J usage is TRBJ2-7; 10 bases are a match to TRBD1. There are 16 residues in the CDR3. Germline CDR1 WNHNN, CDR2 SYGVQD (reference sequence). The trim removed 0 bases at V and 3 bases at J, leaving 5 bases unmatched. In DNA, the CDR3 is TGCGCCAGCAGTGAGTCCGACAGGGGGCGAGACTACGAGCAGTACTTC. Translated, it gives CASSESDRGRDYEQYF.

The chain employs TRBV5-1 and TRBJ2-7; TRBD1 matches at 7 bases. V gave up 2 bases and J gave up 6 bases; unmatched junction bases: 5. This CDR3 has 13 residues. Germline V gene data show CDR1 as SGHRS and CDR2 as YFSETQ. CDR3 coding DNA: TGCGCCAGCAGCTTTGACAGGGTGGGCGAGCAGTACTTC. This codes for CASSFDRVGEQYF.

V usage is TRBV6-1 and J usage is TRBJ1-1; D gene unclear. The V and J ends lost 6 bases and 1 base respectively, with 12 bases between them. This CDR3 region has 14 residues. Germline CDR1 is MNHNS and CDR2 is SASEGT. CDR3 nucleotide sequence: TGTGCCAGCAGAAAGGGAGAGGCGAACACTGAAGCTTTCTTT. It is translated as CASRKGEANTEAFF.

The rearrangement uses TRBV6-1 and TRBJ2-5; D perhaps matches TRBD1 (6 bases). The CDR3 is 15 residues long. The V gene lost 2 bases and the J gene lost 5 bases, with 15 bases spanning the gap. CDR1 MNHNS and CDR2 SASEGT come from the germline V gene. In DNA form, the CDR3 reads TGTGCCAGCAGTGAAATGGGGACACCCTGGGAGACCCAGTACTTC. Translated: CASSEMGTPWETQYF.